The 19 T cell receptor beta chains in this list originate from one sample, sequenced in a study of regulatory T cells in long-lasting Graves disease. Arm-PCR of CDR3 regions and iRepertoire HTBI primers were used to build TCR beta libraries. Each CDR3 protein is one row after TCRdb ran MiXCR on the multiplex PCR reads. The repertoire has approximately 470,000 distinct CDR3 sequences, roughly 15% of them found once; the top ten carry more than 10%. This sample's time point: newly diagnosed GD, antithyroid drugs for less than 3 months. TCR sequences were obtained from RNA taken from PBMCs. These data were also filed under a second study, of T cells in Graves' hyperthyroidism and ophthalmopathy.

Sequences were derived from peripheral blood mononuclear cells (PBMCs), sampled at new diagnosis, from a patient treated with antithyroid drugs. These receptors were taken from a man aged 40-55 years with Graves disease.

This clonotype was seen repeatedly, ten times or more. The chain links TRBV6-1 to TRBJ2-2; 9 nucleotides line up with TRBD1. The germline V gene has CDR1 MNHNS and CDR2 SASEGT. With 6 bases clipped from V and 4 bases from J, the junction kept 3 bases outside the gene matches. The length of the CDR3 is 14 residues. The CDR3 coding sequence is TGTGCCAGCAGAAACAGGGGGCGCACCGGGGAGCTGTTTTTT. Translating gives CASRNRGRTGELFF.

This clonotype was seen only a few times. The chain has TRBV7-9 and TRBJ2-7; tentatively, D is TRBD2 (5 bases). The CDR3 runs to 13 residues. CDR1 SEHNR and CDR2 FQNEAQ come from the germline V gene (reference sequence). V was shortened by 5 bases and J by 3 bases, with 11 bases between the two germline ends. The CDR3 nucleotides are TGTGCCAGCAGCCCCGGGGAACACTACGAGCAGTACTTC. Residues: CASSPGEHYEQYF.

This clonotype has ten or more counts. This chain uses TRBV7-2 with TRBJ2-1; 13 bases map to TRBD2. The germline gives CDR1 SGHTA, CDR2 FQGNSA. CDR3 size: 15 residues. V shed 4 bases and J 13 bases; nucleotides not matched to a gene: 10. In DNA, the CDR3 is TGTGCCAGCAGCTACCGCCGACTAGCGGGAGGTCCCCAGTTCTTC. This encodes CASSYRRLAGGPQFF.

V and J are TRBV29-1 and TRBJ2-7; no clear D gene. Trimming left V 7 bases short and J 5 bases short, with 24 bases between. This CDR3 comprises 15 residues. Germline values: CDR1 SQVTM, CDR2 ANQGSEA. CDR3 sequence reads: CSAIGRQVGLDEQYF. CDR3 DNA sequence: TGCAGCGCTATCGGACGTCAGGTAGGGCTGGACGAGCAGTACTTC.

This chain connects TRBV12-3 or TRBV12-4 to TRBJ2-3, with D uncertain. The J call may not be correct, given that the DNA end is closer to TRBJ1-1. This CDR3 spans 12 amino acids. CDR3 sequence (DNA): TGTGCCAGCAGTTTAACTGGGTTTGAAGCTTTCTTT. This encodes CASSLTGFEAFF.

In this sample, this clonotype turned up many times. The rearrangement uses TRBV6-5 and TRBJ2-7; TRBD2 aligns across 7 bases. The CDR3 extends over 15 amino acids. Germline V gene data show CDR1 as MNHEY and CDR2 as SVGAGI. The junction had 7 bases not matched to a gene; V was cut back by 2 bases and J by 3 bases. CDR3 nucleotide sequence: TGTGCCAGCAGTTACCAACAGCGGGGACTCTACGAGCAGTACTTC. It codes for CASSYQQRGLYEQYF.

The chain employs TRBV27 and TRBJ2-2; a weak D match, TRBD1 (5 bases). The V end lost 8 bases, the J end lost 0 bases, and 10 bases lay between the germline ends. The CDR3 covers 14 residues. The germline CDR1 and CDR2 sequences are MNHEY and SMNVEV (reference sequence). CDR3 in DNA: TGTGCCAGCCGACAGATCGCGAACACCGGGGAGCTGTTTTTT. It encodes CASRQIANTGELFF.

There are many counts of this clonotype. The V gene is TRBV28, the J gene TRBJ2-3; TRBD2 matches 7 bases. The germline V gene encodes CDR1 MDHEN and CDR2 SYDVKM. This CDR3 is 14 amino acids long. With V trimmed by 2 bases and J by 5 bases, 4 bases remained unmatched. For the CDR3, the DNA is TGTGCCAGCAGTTTACCCTCTAGCGGAGATACGCAGTATTTT. Amino acid sequence: CASSLPSSGDTQYF.

This clonotype was seen ten or more times. The rearrangement links TRBV30 to TRBJ2-2; the D is unclear. V was cut by 1 base and J by 0 bases, with 3 bases left in between. The CDR3 loop spans 13 amino acids. Germline V gene sequence: CDR1 GTSNPN, CDR2 SVGIG (reference sequence). CDR3 sequence (DNA): TGTGCCTGGAGTGGCGCGAACACCGGGGAGCTGTTTTTT. Its protein is CAWSGANTGELFF. Full variable domain (remainder filled in from reference TRBV30 and TRBJ2-2): SQTIHQWPATLVQPVGSPLSLECTVEGTSNPNLYWYRQAAGRGLQLLFYSVGIGQISSEVPQNLSASRPQDRQFILSSKKLLLSDSGFYLCAWSGANTGELFFGEGSRLTVL.

This clonotype was seen only a few times. This chain connects TRBV11-2 to TRBJ2-3; the D is unclear. V was pared by 0 bases and J by 8 bases, with 12 bases between. Germline V gives CDR1 SGHAT, CDR2 FQNNGV. The CDR3 sequence is 14 residues long. In DNA form, the CDR3 reads TGTGCCAGCAGCTTAGATGGGCTCCCGGGTACGCAGTATTTT. It encodes CASSLDGLPGTQYF. Together with reference TRBV11-2 and TRBJ2-3, the CDR3 gives the full variable domain: EAGVAQSPRYKIIEKRQSVAFWCNPISGHATLYWYQQILGQGPKLLIQFQNNGVVDDSQLPKDRFSAERLKGVDSTLKIQPAKLEDSAVYLCASSLDGLPGTQYFGPGTRLTVL.

At least ten counts were recorded for this clonotype. The rearrangement links TRBV20-1 to TRBJ1-5, with a possible D match to TRBD1 (6 bases). The CDR3 loop spans 13 amino acids. The V and J ends lost 4 bases and 5 bases respectively, with 12 bases between them. CDR1 and CDR2 (germline): DFQATT, SNEGSKA (reference sequence). DNA for the CDR3: TGCAGTGCTACGGACAGCAACGATCAGCCCCAGCATTTT. It yields the protein CSATDSNDQPQHF.

The chain combines TRBV28 with TRBJ2-5; 12 bases fit TRBD2. Per the germline V gene, CDR1 is MDHEN and CDR2 is SYDVKM. The length of the CDR3 is 15 residues. The junction had 8 bases not matched to a gene; V was cut back by 6 bases and J by 6 bases. The DNA for the CDR3 is TGTGCCAGCAGCCACCTAGCGGGAGGGGCTCAGACCCAGTACTTC. Protein: CASSHLAGGAQTQYF. The full variable domain, rest sourced from reference TRBV28 and TRBJ2-5, is DVKVTQSSRYLVKRTGEKVFLECVQDMDHENMFWYRQDPGLGLRLIYFSYDVKMKEKGDIPEGYSVSREKKERFSLILESASTNQTSMYLCASSHLAGGAQTQYFGPGTRLLVL.

The table lists this clonotype with a few counts. The genes are TRBV14 and TRBJ2-6; 8 nucleotides match TRBD1. CDR1 is SGHDN, CDR2 FVKESK, per germline. Trimming cost V 4 bases and J 6 bases; bases outside gene matches: 8. The CDR3 extends over 16 amino acids. The CDR3 reads CASSRARGQKANVLTF. In DNA form, the CDR3 reads TGTGCCAGCAGCCGAGCCAGGGGGCAGAAGGCCAACGTCCTGACTTTC.

This clonotype was counted ten times or more. The CDR3 protein is CASSLVEGYEQYF. DNA for the CDR3: TGTGCCAGCAGTTTAGTAGAAGGGTACGAGCAGTACTTC. The V and J genes are TRBV12-3 or TRBV12-4 and TRBJ2-7; D ambiguous. The CDR3 is 13 amino acids. The ends were cut back, 1 base at V and 4 bases at J, with 8 bases in the middle.

There are many counts of this clonotype. The chain recombines TRBV12-3 or TRBV12-4 with TRBJ1-1; 7 bases fit TRBD1. J was trimmed by 1 base and V by 5 bases; bases with no gene match: 4. CDR3 length equals 14 residues. The CDR3 DNA reads TGTGCCAGCAGTCTGGGACAGACGAACACTGAAGCTTTCTTT. Amino acid sequence: CASSLGQTNTEAFF.

This rearrangement joins TRBV28 to TRBJ1-4; D unresolved. Germline V CDR1 and CDR2: MDHEN, SYDVKM. The length of the CDR3 is 12 residues. Trimming removed 4 bases at V and 8 bases at J, with 8 bases between. The CDR3 DNA follows: TGTGCCAGCAGTTCGTCATGGGAAAAACTGTTTTTT. This translates into CASSSSWEKLFF.

This clonotype occurred many times. The chain is built from TRBV30 and TRBJ1-4, with unresolved D. Looked up from germline, CDR1 is GTSNPN and CDR2 is SVGIG (reference sequence). Trimming stripped 3 bases from V and 0 bases from J, with 5 bases between. The CDR3 spans 13 residues. The CDR3 sequence: CAWRTSTNEKLFF. The DNA for the CDR3 is TGTGCCTGGAGGACCTCAACTAATGAAAAACTGTTTTTT.

The genes are TRBV7-3 and TRBJ2-3, with 7 bases identical to TRBD1. Germline V lookup: CDR1 SGHTA, CDR2 FQGTGA. V lost 4 bases and J lost 4; bases outside the gene matches: 8. The CDR3 spans 15 residues. The CDR3 loop is CASSSQTGNSDTQYF. The CDR3 coding sequence is TGTGCCAGCAGCTCTCAGACAGGGAACTCAGATACGCAGTATTTT.

The rearrangement joins TRBV24-1 to TRBJ1-4; D is unclear. Trimming pared 10 bases from V and 3 bases from J, leaving 11 bases between. Germline loops: CDR1 KGHDR, CDR2 SFDVKD. This CDR3 has 13 residues. The DNA for the CDR3 is TGTGCCACATCGGGAAGGGCTAATGAAAAACTGTTTTTT. Amino acid sequence: CATSGRANEKLFF.